The rows below give T cell receptor beta chains drawn from one sample of a study of shared clonotypes between healthy human individuals. This table comes from immunoSEQ multiplex PCR, and its TCRdb copy is limited to in-frame clones, with some not included. The data show about 490,000 clones, with over 60% seen just once and over 10% held by the top ten. Specimen: PBMCs. The receptors originated from a woman in her thirties or forties in good health. Some clones in this sample may be carry-over from other donors' samples. The CDR3 runs from the conserved cysteine through the conserved F or W. The D gene is left open where the match is weak. The size field is filled for only some rows; it gives once, few, many or a size class.

clone_size cdr3_length j_call v_call d_call cdr3_nt cdr3_aa
. 12 TRBJ2-3 TRBV5-3 . TGTGCCAGCAGCCTAACCACAGATACGCAGTATTTT CASSLTTDTQYF
. 13 TRBJ1-5 TRBV7-2 . TGTGCCAGCAGCTTAGACACCAATCAGCCCCAGCATTTT CASSLDTNQPQHF
. 13 TRBJ1-5 TRBV30 TRBD1 TGTGCCTGGAGTGCGACAGGGGATCAGCCCCAGCATTTT CAWSATGDQPQHF
. 15 TRBJ2-1 TRBV6-1 TRBD2 TGTGCCAGCAGTGGTCTAGCGGGAGGCTACAATGAGCAGTTCTTC CASSGLAGGYNEQFF
. 14 TRBJ2-7 TRBV29-1 TRBD2 TGCAGCGGTACCTCTAGCGGAAACTCCTACGAGCAGTACTTC CSGTSSGNSYEQYF
. 15 TRBJ1-1 TRBV6-6 . TGTGCCAGCAGCTTACCCGGCAGGGGTAACACTGAAGCTTTCTTT CASSLPGRGNTEAFF
. 15 TRBJ2-5 TRBV27 TRBD1 TGTGCCAGCAGTTTCGGGACAGGGGGAAAAGAGACCCAGTACTTC CASSFGTGGKETQYF
few 16 TRBJ2-5 TRBV2 TRBD2 TGTGCCAGCAAGGGTTGGGGACTAGCGGCCTGGGGGACCCAGTACTTC CASKGWGLAAWGTQYF
. 14 TRBJ1-2 TRBV19 TRBD1 TGTGCCAGTAGTATCAGGACAGGGAGGGGTGGCTACACCTTC CASSIRTGRGGYTF
. 12 TRBJ2-1 TRBV9 . TGTGCCAGCAGCGTAGTTTTCAATGAGCAGTTCTTC CASSVVFNEQFF
. 15 TRBJ2-5 TRBV5-4 TRBD1 TGTGCCAGCAGCTTTGGACAGGGTTTGCAAGAGACCCAGTACTTC CASSFGQGLQETQYF
. 13 TRBJ1-1 TRBV28 . TGTGCCAGCAGTCCAGTTCAGAACACTGAAGCTTTCTTT CASSPVQNTEAFF
. 15 TRBJ2-3 TRBV4-1 . TGCGCCAGCAGCTACCGAGGACCCCTCGGAGATACGCAGTATTTT CASSYRGPLGDTQYF
. 15 TRBJ2-7 TRBV15 . TGTGCCACCAGCAGAGAGGCGACTTCATCCCACGAGCAGTACTTC CATSREATSSHEQYF
once 14 TRBJ2-3 TRBV6-1 . TGTGCCAGCACCCGCGTCTCCATCACAGATACGCAGTATTTT CASTRVSITDTQYF
. 14 TRBJ1-1 TRBV5-1 TRBD1 TGCGCCAGCAGCTTAACACAGGGGGACACTGAAGCTTTCTTT CASSLTQGDTEAFF
. 14 TRBJ1-3 TRBV7-2 . TGTGCCAGCAGCTACCAGGGATCGTTAAACACCATATATTTT CASSYQGSLNTIYF
once 15 TRBJ1-2 TRBV5-4 . TGTGCCAGCAGCTTGGGTAACAGGCTCTCTATGCGCTACACCTTC CASSLGNRLSMRYTF
. 13 TRBJ1-1 TRBV2 . TGTGCCAGCTTCCCAGACAGGAACACTGAAGCTTTCTTT CASFPDRNTEAFF
. 12 TRBJ2-7 TRBV30 . TGTGCCTGGACTAGTCTTGGCTACGAGCAGTACTTC CAWTSLGYEQYF
. 13 TRBJ2-1 TRBV4-2 . TGTGCCAGCAGCCAGGAGGATTACAATGAGCAGTTCTTC CASSQEDYNEQFF
once 12 TRBJ2-1 TRBV7-3 TRBD2 TGTGCCAGCAGCCAATCTAGCGGCGAGCAGTTCTTC CASSQSSGEQFF
. 12 TRBJ2-7 TRBV2 . TGTGCCAGCAGTGTGGCAGGGTACGAGCAGTACTTC CASSVAGYEQYF
. 13 TRBJ2-6 TRBV6-5 . TGTGCCAGCAGTTCCATTGGGGCCAACGTCCTGACTTTC CASSSIGANVLTF
. 13 TRBJ1-2 TRBV30 . TGTGCCTGGACGGCCTTTCGCTTGGATGGCTACACCTTC CAWTAFRLDGYTF
once 13 TRBJ2-5 TRBV6-1 . TGTGCCAGCAGTGTTTCCCTTCAAGAGACCCAGTACTTC CASSVSLQETQYF
. 17 TRBJ2-3 TRBV9 . TGTGCCAGCAGCGTAGAATCTGGGGGGGCACTCTTTGTCCCGCAGTATTTT CASSVESGGALFVPQYF
. 16 TRBJ2-3 TRBV5-1 TRBD2 TGCGCCAGCAGCTTGGACCTAGCGGGAGTACCAGATACGCAGTATTTT CASSLDLAGVPDTQYF
few 14 TRBJ1-1 TRBV2 TRBD1 TGTGCCAGCACGGGCAGCACAGGGGGCACTGAAGCTTTCTTT CASTGSTGGTEAFF
. 16 TRBJ2-1 TRBV9 . TGTGCCAGCAGCCCCACGTGGGGCTTATCGTACAATGAGCAGTTCTTC CASSPTWGLSYNEQFF
. 11 TRBJ1-1 TRBV28 . TGTGCCAGCAGTTTTTTATTGGCAGCTTTCTTT CASSFLLAAFF
. 13 TRBJ2-5 TRBV19 TRBD1 TGTGCCAGTAGTAGGACAGGGGGGCACGGCCAGTACTTC CASSRTGGHGQYF
. 16 TRBJ1-5 TRBV6-6 TRBD1 TGTGCCAGCAGTTACTCTGAGACAGGGGGCGGTCAGCCCCAGCATTTT CASSYSETGGGQPQHF
once 13 TRBJ2-1 TRBV4-2 . TGTGCCAGCAGCCAAGAGTCCGGACTTGAGCAGTTCTTC CASSQESGLEQFF
once 15 TRBJ1-1 TRBV5-1 . TGCGCCAGCAGCTCCTGGGGAGCTGCGAACACTGAAGCTTTCTTT CASSSWGAANTEAFF
. 14 TRBJ2-7 TRBV18 . TGTGCCAGCTCACCAGAACCTAGTGCCTACGAGCAGTACTTC CASSPEPSAYEQYF
. 17 TRBJ1-2 TRBV6-1 TRBD1 TGTGCCAGCAGTGAATTTGGGGGGGACAGCTACCTCTATGGCTACACCTTC CASSEFGGDSYLYGYTF
. 15 TRBJ2-7 TRBV6-4 TRBD2 TGTGCCAGCAGTGAGGCCGGGACTAGCTCCGACGAGCAGTACTTC CASSEAGTSSDEQYF
. 13 TRBJ2-3 TRBV29-1 . TGCAGCGTTGACGGAGGGGTTTCAGATACGCAGTATTTT CSVDGGVSDTQYF